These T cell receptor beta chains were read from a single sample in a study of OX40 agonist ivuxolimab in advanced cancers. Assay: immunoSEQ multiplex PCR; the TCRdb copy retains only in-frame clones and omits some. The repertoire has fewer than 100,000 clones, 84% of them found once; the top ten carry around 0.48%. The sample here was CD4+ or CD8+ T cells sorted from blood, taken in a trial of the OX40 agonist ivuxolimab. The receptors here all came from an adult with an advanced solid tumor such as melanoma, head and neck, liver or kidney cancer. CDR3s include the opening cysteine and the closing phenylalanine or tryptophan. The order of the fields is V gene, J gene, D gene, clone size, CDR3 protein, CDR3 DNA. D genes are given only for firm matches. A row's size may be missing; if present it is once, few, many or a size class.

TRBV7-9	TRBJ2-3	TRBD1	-	CASSIGQGSTDTQYF	TGTGCCAGCAGCATTGGACAGGGGAGCACAGATACGCAGTATTTT
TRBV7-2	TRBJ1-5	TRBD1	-	CASSLAQGNNQPQHF	TGTGCCAGCAGCTTAGCACAGGGGAACAATCAGCCCCAGCATTTT
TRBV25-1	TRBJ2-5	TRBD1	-	CASSDYRGRVETQYF	TGTGCCAGCAGTGACTACAGGGGGCGTGTAGAGACCCAGTACTTC
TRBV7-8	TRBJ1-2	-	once	CASSLVLSRTGYTF	TGTGCCAGCAGCTTAGTACTCAGTCGAACTGGCTACACCTTC
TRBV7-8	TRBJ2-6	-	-	CASSLVGSGANVLTF	TGTGCCAGCAGCTTAGTCGGGTCTGGGGCCAACGTCCTGACTTTC
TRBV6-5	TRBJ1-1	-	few	CASSYSRGDTEAFF	TGTGCCAGCAGTTACTCGAGAGGGGACACTGAAGCTTTCTTT
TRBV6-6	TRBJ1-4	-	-	CASSFGGATNEKLFF	TGTGCCAGCAGTTTCGGGGGGGCAACTAATGAAAAACTGTTTTTT
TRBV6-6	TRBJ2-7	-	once	CASKLGWLGNEQYF	TGTGCCAGCAAGTTAGGATGGTTGGGAAACGAGCAGTACTTC
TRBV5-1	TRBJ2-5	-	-	CASSLVLTGRGMETQYF	TGCGCCAGCAGCTTGGTACTGACAGGGAGGGGGATGGAGACCCAGTACTTC
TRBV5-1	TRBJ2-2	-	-	CASSLPMMGGELFF	TGCGCCAGCAGCTTGCCCATGATGGGCGGGGAGCTGTTTTTT
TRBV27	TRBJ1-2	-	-	CASSLSPRERVVGGYTF	TGTGCCAGCAGTTTATCCCCCAGGGAACGGGTCGTCGGTGGCTACACCTTC
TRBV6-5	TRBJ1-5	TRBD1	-	CASSMDRGYNQPQHF	TGTGCCAGCAGTATGGACAGGGGCTATAATCAGCCCCAGCATTTT
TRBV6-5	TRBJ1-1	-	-	CASSIEWGTEAFF	TGTGCCAGCAGTATCGAATGGGGGACTGAAGCTTTCTTT